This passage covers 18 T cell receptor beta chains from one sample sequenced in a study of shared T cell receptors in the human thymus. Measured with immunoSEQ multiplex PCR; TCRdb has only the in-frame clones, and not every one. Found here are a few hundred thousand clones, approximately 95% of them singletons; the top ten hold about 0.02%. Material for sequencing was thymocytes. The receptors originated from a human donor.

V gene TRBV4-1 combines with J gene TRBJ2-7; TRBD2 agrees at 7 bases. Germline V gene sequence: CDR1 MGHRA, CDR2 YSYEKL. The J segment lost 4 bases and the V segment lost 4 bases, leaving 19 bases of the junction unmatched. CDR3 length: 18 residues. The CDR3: CASSRTTQVRGGSYEQYF. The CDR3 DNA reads TGCGCCAGCAGCCGAACAACTCAGGTCCGGGGCGGGAGTTACGAGCAGTACTTC.

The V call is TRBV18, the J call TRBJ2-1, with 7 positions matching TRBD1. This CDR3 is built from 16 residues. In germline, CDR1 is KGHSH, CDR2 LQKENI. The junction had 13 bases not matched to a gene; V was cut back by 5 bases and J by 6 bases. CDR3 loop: CASSIFMDRSTNEQFF. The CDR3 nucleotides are TGTGCCAGCTCAATTTTCATGGACAGGTCCACCAATGAGCAGTTCTTC.

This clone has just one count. Here the CDR3 reads CASSLDTGPNAVDEQYF. Here the CDR3 DNA reads TGCGCCAGCAGCTTGGATACAGGCCCCAATGCCGTCGACGAGCAGTACTTC. The chain recombines TRBV5-1 with TRBJ2-7; D is perhaps TRBD1 (5 bases). This CDR3 has 17 amino acids. Germline lookup yields CDR1 SGHRS and CDR2 YFSETQ. The V and J ends lost 0 bases and 5 bases respectively, with 21 bases between them.

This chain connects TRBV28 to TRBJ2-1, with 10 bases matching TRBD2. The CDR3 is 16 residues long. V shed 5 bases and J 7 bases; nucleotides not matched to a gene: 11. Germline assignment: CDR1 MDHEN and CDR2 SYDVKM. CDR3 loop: CASSPPLAGVYNEQFF. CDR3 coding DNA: TGTGCCAGCAGTCCCCCTCTAGCGGGAGTGTATAATGAGCAGTTCTTC.

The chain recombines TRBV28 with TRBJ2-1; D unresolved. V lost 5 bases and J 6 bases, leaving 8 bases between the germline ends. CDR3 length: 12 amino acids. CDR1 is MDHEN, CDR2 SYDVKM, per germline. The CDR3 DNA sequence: TGTGCCAGCAGTCCATACAGCAATGAGCAGTTCTTC. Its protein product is CASSPYSNEQFF. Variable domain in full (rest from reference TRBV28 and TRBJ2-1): DVKVTQSSRYLVKRTGEKVFLECVQDMDHENMFWYRQDPGLGLRLIYFSYDVKMKEKGDIPEGYSVSREKKERFSLILESASTNQTSMYLCASSPYSNEQFFGPGTRLTVL.

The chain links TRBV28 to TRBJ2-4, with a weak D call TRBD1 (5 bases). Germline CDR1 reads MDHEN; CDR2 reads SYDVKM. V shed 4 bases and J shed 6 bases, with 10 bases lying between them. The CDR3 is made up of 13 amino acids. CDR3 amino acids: CASSYGRGNIQYF. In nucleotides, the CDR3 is TGTGCCAGCAGTTATGGTAGGGGAAACATTCAGTACTTC.

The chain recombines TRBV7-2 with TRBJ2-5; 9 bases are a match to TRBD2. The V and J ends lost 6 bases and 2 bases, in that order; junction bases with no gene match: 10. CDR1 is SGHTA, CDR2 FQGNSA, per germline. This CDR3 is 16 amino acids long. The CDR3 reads CASRTLAGVGQETQYF. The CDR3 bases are TGTGCCAGCAGGACATTAGCGGGAGTTGGGCAAGAGACCCAGTACTTC.

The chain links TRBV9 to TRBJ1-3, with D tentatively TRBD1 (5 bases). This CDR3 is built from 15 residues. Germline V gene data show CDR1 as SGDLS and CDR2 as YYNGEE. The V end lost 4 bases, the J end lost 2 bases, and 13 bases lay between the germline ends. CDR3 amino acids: CASSPGYSTGNTIYF. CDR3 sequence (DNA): TGTGCCAGCAGCCCAGGGTATAGTACTGGAAACACCATATATTTT.

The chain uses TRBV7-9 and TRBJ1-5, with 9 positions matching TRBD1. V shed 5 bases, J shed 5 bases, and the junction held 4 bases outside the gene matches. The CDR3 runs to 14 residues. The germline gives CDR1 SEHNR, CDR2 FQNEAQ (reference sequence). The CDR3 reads CASSPGQGYQPQHF. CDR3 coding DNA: TGTGCCAGCAGCCCCGGACAGGGGTATCAGCCCCAGCATTTT.

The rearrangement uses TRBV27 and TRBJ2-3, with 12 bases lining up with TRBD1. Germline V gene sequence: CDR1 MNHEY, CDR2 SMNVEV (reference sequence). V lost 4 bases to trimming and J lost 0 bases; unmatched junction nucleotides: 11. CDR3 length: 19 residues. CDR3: CASSSGVGQGAPSTDTQYF. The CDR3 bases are TGTGCCAGCAGTTCTGGTGTGGGACAGGGGGCCCCTAGCACAGATACGCAGTATTTT.

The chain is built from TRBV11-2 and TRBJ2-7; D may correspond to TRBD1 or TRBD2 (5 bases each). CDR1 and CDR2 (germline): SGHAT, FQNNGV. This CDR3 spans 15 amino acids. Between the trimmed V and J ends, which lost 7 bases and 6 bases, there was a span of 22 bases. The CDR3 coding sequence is TGTGCCAGCATCGACGTCCGGGACGCCCCTCGCGAGCAGTACTTC. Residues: CASIDVRDAPREQYF. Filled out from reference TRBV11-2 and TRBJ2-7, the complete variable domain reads EAGVAQSPRYKIIEKRQSVAFWCNPISGHATLYWYQQILGQGPKLLIQFQNNGVVDDSQLPKDRFSAERLKGVDSTLKIQPAKLEDSAVYLCASIDVRDAPREQYFGPGTRLTVT.

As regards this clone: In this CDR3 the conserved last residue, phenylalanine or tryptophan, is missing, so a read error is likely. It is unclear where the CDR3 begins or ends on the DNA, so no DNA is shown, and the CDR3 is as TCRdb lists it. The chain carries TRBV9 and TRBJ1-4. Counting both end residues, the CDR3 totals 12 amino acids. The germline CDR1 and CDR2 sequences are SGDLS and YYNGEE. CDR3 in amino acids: CASSVFEGPASY.

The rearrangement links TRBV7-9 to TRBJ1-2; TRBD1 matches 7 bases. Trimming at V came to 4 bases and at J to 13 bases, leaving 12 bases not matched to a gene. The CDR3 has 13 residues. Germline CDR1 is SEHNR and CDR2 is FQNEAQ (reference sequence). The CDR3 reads CASSSARQGRPTF. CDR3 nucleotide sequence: TGTGCCAGCAGCTCCGCCCGACAGGGTAGACCCACCTTC.

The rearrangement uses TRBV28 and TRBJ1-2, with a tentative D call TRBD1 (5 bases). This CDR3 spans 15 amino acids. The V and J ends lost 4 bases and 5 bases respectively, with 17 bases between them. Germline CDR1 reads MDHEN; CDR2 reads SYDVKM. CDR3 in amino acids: CASSYEPTGVYGYTF. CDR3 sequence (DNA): TGTGCCAGCAGTTACGAACCCACAGGAGTGTATGGCTACACCTTC.

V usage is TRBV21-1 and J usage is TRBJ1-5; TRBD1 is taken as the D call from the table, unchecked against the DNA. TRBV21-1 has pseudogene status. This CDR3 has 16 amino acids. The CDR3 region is CASSKLSRVSNQPQHF. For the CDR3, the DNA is TGTGCCAGCAGCAAACTGTCCAGGGTAAGCAATCAGCCCCAGCATTTT.

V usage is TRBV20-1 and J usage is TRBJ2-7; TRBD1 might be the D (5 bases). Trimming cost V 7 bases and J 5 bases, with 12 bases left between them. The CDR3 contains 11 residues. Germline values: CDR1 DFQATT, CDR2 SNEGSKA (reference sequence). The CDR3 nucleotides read TGCAGTGGTGGACAAGTCAACGAGCAGTACTTC. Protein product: CSGGQVNEQYF.

CDR3 residues: CASSQDGAGSTDTQYF. The CDR3 nucleotides read TGCGCCAGCAGCCAAGATGGGGCCGGGAGTACAGATACGCAGTATTTT. This chain joins TRBV4-1 and TRBJ2-3; TRBD2 is a possible D gene (6 bases). Germline CDR1 reads MGHRA; CDR2 reads YSYEKL. V was cut by 0 bases and J by 3 bases, with 13 bases left in between. CDR3 length: 16 residues.

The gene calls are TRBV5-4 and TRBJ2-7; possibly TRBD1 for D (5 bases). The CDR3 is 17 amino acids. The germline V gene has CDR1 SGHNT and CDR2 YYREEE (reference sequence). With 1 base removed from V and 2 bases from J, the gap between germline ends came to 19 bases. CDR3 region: CASSLSSPLGLTYEQYF. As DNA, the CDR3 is TGTGCCAGCAGCTTGTCTTCTCCTCTGGGGCTTACCTACGAGCAGTACTTC.